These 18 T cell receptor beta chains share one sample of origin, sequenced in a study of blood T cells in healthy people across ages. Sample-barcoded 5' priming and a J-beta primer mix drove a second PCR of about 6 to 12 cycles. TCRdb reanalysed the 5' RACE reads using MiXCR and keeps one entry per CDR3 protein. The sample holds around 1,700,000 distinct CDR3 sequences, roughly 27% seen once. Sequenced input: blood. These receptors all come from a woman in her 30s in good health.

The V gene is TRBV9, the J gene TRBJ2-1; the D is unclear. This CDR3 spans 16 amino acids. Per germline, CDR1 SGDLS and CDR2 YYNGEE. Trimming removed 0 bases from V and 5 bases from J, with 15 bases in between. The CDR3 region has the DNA TGTGCCAGCAGCGTAGTTCCCCGCCAGAGCAACAATGAGCAGTTCTTC. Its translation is CASSVVPRQSNNEQFF.

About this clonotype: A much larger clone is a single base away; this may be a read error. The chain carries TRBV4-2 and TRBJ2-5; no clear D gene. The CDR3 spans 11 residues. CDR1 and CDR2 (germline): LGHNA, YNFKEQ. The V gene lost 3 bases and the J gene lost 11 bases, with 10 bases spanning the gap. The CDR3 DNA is TGTGCCAGCAGCCACAGCAATGAGCAGTACTTC. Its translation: CASSHSNEQYF.

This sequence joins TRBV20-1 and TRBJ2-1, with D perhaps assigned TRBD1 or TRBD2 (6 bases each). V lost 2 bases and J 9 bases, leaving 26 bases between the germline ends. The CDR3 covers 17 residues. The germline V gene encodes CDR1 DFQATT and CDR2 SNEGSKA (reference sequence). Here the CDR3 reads CSARNPPGASGPREQFF. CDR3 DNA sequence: TGCAGTGCTAGAAATCCGCCGGGGGCAAGTGGGCCCCGTGAGCAGTTCTTC.

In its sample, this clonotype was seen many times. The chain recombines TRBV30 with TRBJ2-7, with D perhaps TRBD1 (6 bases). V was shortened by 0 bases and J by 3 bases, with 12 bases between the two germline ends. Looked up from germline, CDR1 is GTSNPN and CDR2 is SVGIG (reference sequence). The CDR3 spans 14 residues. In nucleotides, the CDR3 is TGTGCCTGGAGTGTGGGTAAGGGGGTCTACGAGCAGTACTTC. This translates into CAWSVGKGVYEQYF.

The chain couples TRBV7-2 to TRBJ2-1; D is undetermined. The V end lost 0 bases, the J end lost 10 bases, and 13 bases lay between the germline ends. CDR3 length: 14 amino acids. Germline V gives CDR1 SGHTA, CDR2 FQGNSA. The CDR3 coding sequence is TGTGCCAGCAGCTTAGCCGACGACTCCTACGAGCAGTTCTTC. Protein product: CASSLADDSYEQFF.

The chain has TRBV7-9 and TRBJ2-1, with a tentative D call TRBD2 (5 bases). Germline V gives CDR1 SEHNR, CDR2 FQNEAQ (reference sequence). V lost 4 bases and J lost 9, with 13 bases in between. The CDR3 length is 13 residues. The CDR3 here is CASSSGLSPEQFF. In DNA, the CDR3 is TGTGCCAGCAGCTCAGGACTGTCCCCTGAGCAGTTCTTC. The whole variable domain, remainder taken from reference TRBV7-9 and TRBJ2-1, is DTGVSQNPRHKITKRGQNVTFRCDPISEHNRLYWYRQTLGQGPEFLTYFQNEAQLEKSRLLSDRFSAERPKGSFSTLEIQRTEQGDSAMYLCASSSGLSPEQFFGPGTRLTVL.

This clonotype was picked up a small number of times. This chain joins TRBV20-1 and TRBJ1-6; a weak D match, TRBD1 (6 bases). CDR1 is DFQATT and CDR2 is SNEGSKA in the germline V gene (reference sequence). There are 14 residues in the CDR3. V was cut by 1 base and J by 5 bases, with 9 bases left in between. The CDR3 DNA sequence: TGCAGTGCTAGAGTGGGGGGCCATAATTCACCCCTCCACTTT. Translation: CSARVGGHNSPLHF.

CDR3: CASRPDGQEIRYTEAFF. In DNA form, the CDR3 reads TGTGCCAGCAGACCCGATGGACAGGAAATAAGGTACACTGAAGCTTTCTTT. The chain employs TRBV6-1 and TRBJ1-1; 7 nucleotides line up with TRBD1. Trimming at V came to 6 bases and at J to 3 bases, leaving 16 bases not matched to a gene. CDR3 length: 17 residues. Per the germline V gene, CDR1 is MNHNS and CDR2 is SASEGT.

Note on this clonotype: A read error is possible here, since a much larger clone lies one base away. CDR3 protein: CASNTGLAGSYEQYF. The DNA for the CDR3 is TGTGCCAGCAACACGGGACTAGCAGGGTCCTACGAGCAGTACTTC. This chain connects TRBV7-9 to TRBJ2-7, with 9 bases identical to TRBD2. The trim removed 7 bases at V and 1 base at J, leaving 8 bases unmatched. The CDR3 consists of 15 residues. Germline V gene lookup returns CDR1 SEHNR and CDR2 FQNEAQ (reference sequence).

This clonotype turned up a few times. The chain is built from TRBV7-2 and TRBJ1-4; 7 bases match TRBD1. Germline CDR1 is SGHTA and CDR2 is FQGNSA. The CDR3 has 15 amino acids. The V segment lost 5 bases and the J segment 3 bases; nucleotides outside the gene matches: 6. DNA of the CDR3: TGTGCCAGCAGCCCACCAGGGGGACCTAATGAAAAACTGTTTTTT. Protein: CASSPPGGPNEKLFF.

This chain's CDR3 is CSARDRLNREYYGYTF. The CDR3 region has the DNA TGCAGTGCTAGAGACAGATTAAATAGGGAATACTATGGCTACACCTTC. The chain carries TRBV20-1 and TRBJ1-2; D is unresolved. Germline CDR1 and CDR2: DFQATT and SNEGSKA (reference sequence). Between the trimmed V and J ends, which lost 0 bases and 3 bases, there was a span of 17 bases. The CDR3 runs 16 residues.

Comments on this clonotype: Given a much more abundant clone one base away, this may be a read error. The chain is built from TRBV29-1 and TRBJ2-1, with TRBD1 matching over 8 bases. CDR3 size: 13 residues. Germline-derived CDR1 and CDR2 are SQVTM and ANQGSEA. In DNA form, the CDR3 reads TGCAGCGTTGATGGGACAGGCGGGAATGGGCAGTTCTTC. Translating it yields CSVDGTGGNGQFF.

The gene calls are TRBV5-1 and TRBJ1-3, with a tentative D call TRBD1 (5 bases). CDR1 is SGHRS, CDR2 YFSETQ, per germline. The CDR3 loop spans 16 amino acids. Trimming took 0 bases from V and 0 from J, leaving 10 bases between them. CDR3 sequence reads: CASSLVSGPSGNTIYF. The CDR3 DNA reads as TGCGCCAGCAGCTTGGTTTCGGGACCCTCTGGAAACACCATATATTTT. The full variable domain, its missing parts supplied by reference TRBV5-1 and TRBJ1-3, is KAGVTQTPRYLIKTRGQQVTLSCSPISGHRSVSWYQQTPGQGLQFLFEYFSETQRNKGNFPGRFSGRQFSNSRSEMNVSTLELGDSALYLCASSLVSGPSGNTIYFGEGSWLTVV.

CDR3 sequence reads: CASSLSGWEPQYF. Here the CDR3 DNA reads TGCGCCAGCAGCTTATCAGGGTGGGAGCCCCAGTACTTC. The chain uses TRBV5-1 and TRBJ2-5; perhaps D is TRBD1 or TRBD2 (5 bases each). Germline CDR1 reads SGHRS; CDR2 reads YFSETQ. V was trimmed by 2 bases and J by 9 bases, leaving 14 bases between them. The CDR3 spans 13 residues.

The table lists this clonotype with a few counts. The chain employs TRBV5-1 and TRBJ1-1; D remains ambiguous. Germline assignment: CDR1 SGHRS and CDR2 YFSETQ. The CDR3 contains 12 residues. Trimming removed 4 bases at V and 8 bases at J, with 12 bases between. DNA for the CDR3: TGCGCCAGCAGCCCGGGGTCGTTCGAAGCTTTCTTT. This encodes CASSPGSFEAFF.

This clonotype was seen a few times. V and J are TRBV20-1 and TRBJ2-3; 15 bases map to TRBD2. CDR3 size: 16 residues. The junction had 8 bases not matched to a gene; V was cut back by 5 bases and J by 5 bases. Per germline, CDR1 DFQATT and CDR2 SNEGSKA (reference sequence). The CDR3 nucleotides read TGCAGTGCTTCCGGGACTAGCGGGGGGTTTGGAGATACGCAGTATTTT. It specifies CSASGTSGGFGDTQYF.

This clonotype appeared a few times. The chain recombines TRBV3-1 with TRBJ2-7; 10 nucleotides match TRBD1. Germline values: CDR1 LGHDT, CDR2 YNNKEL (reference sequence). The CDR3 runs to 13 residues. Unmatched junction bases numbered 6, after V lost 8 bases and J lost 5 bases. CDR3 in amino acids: CASAGDRGNEQYF. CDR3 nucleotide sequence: TGTGCCAGCGCCGGGGACAGGGGAAACGAGCAGTACTTC.

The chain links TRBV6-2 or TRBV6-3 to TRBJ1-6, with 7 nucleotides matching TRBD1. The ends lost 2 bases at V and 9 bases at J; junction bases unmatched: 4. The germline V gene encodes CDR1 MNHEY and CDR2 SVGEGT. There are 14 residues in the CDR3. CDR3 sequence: CASSYTGDGSPLHF. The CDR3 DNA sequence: TGTGCCAGCAGTTACACAGGGGACGGTTCACCCCTCCACTTT.